These 23 T cell receptor beta chains originate from one sample sequenced in a study of shared clonotypes between healthy human individuals. TCRdb's table, derived via immunoSEQ multiplex PCR, lists solely in-frame clones and lacks some. The data hold over a million clones, with 96% observed a single time. Input material: naive CD4+ T cells sorted from blood. Subset denoted: CD45RA+ positively selected. Receptor source: a man aged 25 to 40 in good health.

V is TRBV7-9 and J is TRBJ1-1; the match to TRBD1 covers 9 bases. The CDR3 runs to 18 residues. CDR1 and CDR2 (germline): SEHNR, FQNEAQ (reference sequence). The V segment lost 5 bases and the J segment 0 bases; nucleotides outside the gene matches: 13. The CDR3 reads CASSHHRGQGTMNTEAFF. The CDR3 region has the DNA TGTGCCAGCAGCCACCACCGGGGACAGGGAACTATGAACACTGAAGCTTTCTTT.

The J gene is TRBJ2-6, the V gene TRBV5-1; TRBD1 matches 8 bases. Germline V gene sequence: CDR1 SGHRS, CDR2 YFSETQ. The V segment lost 0 bases and the J segment 2 bases; nucleotides outside the gene matches: 4. CDR3 size: 17 residues. The CDR3 loop reads CASSLGAGGTGANVLTF. The CDR3 DNA reads TGCGCCAGCAGCTTGGGTGCAGGGGGCACTGGGGCCAACGTCCTGACTTTC.

This sequence joins TRBV6-5 and TRBJ2-1, with 9 positions matching TRBD2. The CDR3 has 15 residues. V shed 6 bases and J 1 base; nucleotides not matched to a gene: 4. The germline V gene encodes CDR1 MNHEY and CDR2 SVGAGI. This CDR3 is CASRLAGLSYNEQFF. The CDR3 DNA reads as TGTGCCAGCAGACTAGCGGGCCTATCCTACAATGAGCAGTTCTTC.

The chain links TRBV9 to TRBJ2-3, with 9 bases aligning to TRBD2. The J segment lost 4 bases and the V segment lost 4 bases, leaving 16 bases of the junction unmatched. CDR1 SGDLS and CDR2 YYNGEE come from the germline V gene. CDR3 length equals 18 residues. This chain's CDR3 is CASSPMPLAGELADTQYF. In nucleotides, the CDR3 is TGTGCCAGCAGCCCCATGCCTTTAGCGGGAGAATTAGCAGATACGCAGTATTTT. Based on the CDR3 plus reference TRBV9 and TRBJ2-3, the full variable domain is DSGVTQTPKHLITATGQRVTLRCSPRSGDLSVYWYQQSLDQGLQFLIQYYNGEERAKGNILERFSAQQFPDLHSELNLSSLELGDSALYFCASSPMPLAGELADTQYFGPGTRLTVL.

On this clone itself: The identical CDR3 is also encoded by other nucleotide sequences in the sample. CDR3 sequence reads: CASSLGGEQYF. CDR3 sequence (DNA): TGTGCCAGCAGCCTGGGGGGAGAGCAGTACTTC. This rearrangement joins TRBV6-1 to TRBJ2-7, with D possibly being TRBD2 (6 bases). Trimming shortened V by 6 bases and J by 7 bases, and 10 bases separated the two germline ends. The CDR3 sequence is 11 residues long. Per the germline V gene, CDR1 is MNHNS and CDR2 is SASEGT.

The chain carries TRBV2 and TRBJ1-1, with no clear D. In germline, CDR1 is SNHLY, CDR2 FYNNEI. V lost 6 bases and J lost 3, with 5 bases in between. The CDR3 has 11 amino acids. The CDR3 nucleotides read TGTGCCAGCAGGGCGGACACTGAAGCTTTCTTT. It specifies CASRADTEAFF.

The V call is TRBV5-6, the J call TRBJ1-1; D is possibly TRBD1 (6 bases). CDR1 is SGHDT and CDR2 is YYEEEE in the germline V gene. Between the trimmed V and J ends, which lost 4 bases and 4 bases, there was a span of 23 bases. The CDR3 runs 17 residues. The CDR3 coding sequence is TGTGCCAGCAGCCCGCCTCGGGGGGGGGCCTCGCTCACTGAAGCTTTCTTT. This sequence encodes CASSPPRGGASLTEAFF.

This chain joins TRBV7-3 and TRBJ2-2; no reliable D call. This CDR3 has 12 residues. Germline V lookup: CDR1 SGHTA, CDR2 FQGTGA. V lost 3 bases and J lost 6, with 5 bases in between. CDR3 loop: CASSFAAGELFF. In DNA form, the CDR3 reads TGTGCCAGCAGCTTCGCAGCCGGGGAGCTGTTTTTT.

The chain uses TRBV5-6 and TRBJ2-7; the D gene is possibly TRBD1 (6 bases). CDR1 is SGHDT and CDR2 is YYEEEE in the germline V gene. Deletions cut 4 bases from V and 2 bases from J, with 19 bases between. The CDR3 is made up of 16 amino acids. CDR3 sequence reads: CASSLSGTLSTYEQYF. The CDR3 DNA reads as TGTGCCAGCAGCCTATCCGGGACACTTTCTACCTACGAGCAGTACTTC.

This chain joins TRBV5-3 and TRBJ2-1; tentative D call: TRBD2 (6 bases). Being an ORF, TRBV5-3 has a function that is uncertain. The CDR3 contains 12 residues. V lost 10 bases, J lost 5 bases, and 13 bases lay in between. CDR3 nucleotide sequence: TGTGCCCCACCGCGGGGCAACAATGAGCAGTTCTTC. Translation: CAPPRGNNEQFF.

The V gene is TRBV5-5, the J gene TRBJ1-5; D is possibly TRBD1 (5 bases). The CDR3 contains 14 residues. Trimming stripped 5 bases from V and 9 bases from J, with 18 bases between. The germline CDR1 and CDR2 sequences are SGHKS and YYEKEE (reference sequence). In nucleotides, the CDR3 is TGTGCCAGCAGTTCCGGGACGTTGGGGACGCCCCAGCATTTT. As protein: CASSSGTLGTPQHF. Drawing the rest from reference TRBV5-5 and TRBJ1-5, the complete variable domain is DAGVTQSPTHLIKTRGQQVTLRCSPISGHKSVSWYQQVLGQGPQFIFQYYEKEERGRGNFPDRFSARQFPNYSSELNVNALLLGDSALYLCASSSGTLGTPQHFGDGTRLSIL.

The chain combines TRBV7-9 with TRBJ1-1; D is undetermined. V lost 4 bases and J 1 base, leaving 4 bases between the germline ends. CDR1 SEHNR and CDR2 FQNEAQ come from the germline V gene (reference sequence). The CDR3 runs 12 residues. CDR3 DNA sequence: TGTGCCAGCAGCTCCCCGAACACTGAAGCTTTCTTT. Residues: CASSSPNTEAFF.

The CDR3 DNA sequence: TGTGCCAGCAGGCGACTAGCGGGGACGAACACCGGGGAGCTGTTTTTT. Translated: CASRRLAGTNTGELFF. This chain links TRBV7-3 with TRBJ2-2, with 11 bases lining up with TRBD2. This CDR3 contains 16 residues. CDR1 and CDR2 from the germline V gene are SGHTA and FQGTGA. Trimming took 6 bases from V and 0 from J; bases not matched to a gene: 3.

The chain joins TRBV7-8 to TRBJ2-7; TRBD1 is a possible D gene (6 bases). Germline V CDR1 and CDR2: SGHVS, FQNEAQ. This CDR3 contains 15 residues. Trimming stripped 7 bases from V and 3 bases from J, with 19 bases between. The chain's CDR3 is CASNPRDRSDYEQYF. Here the CDR3 DNA reads TGTGCCAGCAATCCGCGAGACAGGTCCGACTACGAGCAGTACTTC.

The chain employs TRBV7-2 and TRBJ2-3; D unresolved. Germline values: CDR1 SGHTA, CDR2 FQGNSA. The CDR3 is 13 residues long. V was clipped by 4 bases and J by 4 bases, with 9 bases between them. This CDR3 is CASSSWTADTQYF. CDR3 DNA: TGTGCCAGCAGCTCCTGGACGGCAGATACGCAGTATTTT.

V gene TRBV10-1 combines with J gene TRBJ2-1; D gene unclear. V was shortened by 4 bases and J by 2 bases, with 3 bases between the two germline ends. CDR1 and CDR2 (germline): WNHNN, SYGVQD (reference sequence). There are 12 residues in the CDR3. The CDR3 DNA follows: TGCGCCAGCAGTGTCACCTACAATGAGCAGTTCTTC. Translation: CASSVTYNEQFF.

The DNA for the CDR3 is TGCAGTGCCACAGGGGCCCGGGAGCAGTACTTC. Its protein product is CSATGAREQYF. The V gene is TRBV20-1, the J gene TRBJ2-7; TRBD1 aligns across 7 bases. The length of the CDR3 is 11 residues. Germline-derived CDR1 and CDR2 are DFQATT and SNEGSKA (reference sequence). J was trimmed by 7 bases and V by 6 bases; bases with no gene match: 6.

V is TRBV7-2 and J is TRBJ2-1; D is ambiguous. The ends were cut back, 5 bases at V and 2 bases at J, with 19 bases in the middle. Germline V gene sequence: CDR1 SGHTA, CDR2 FQGNSA. The CDR3 covers 17 residues. CDR3 nucleotides: TGTGCCAGCAGCACGCCCTCTTTAGGTGGGGCCTACAATGAGCAGTTCTTC. Its translation: CASSTPSLGGAYNEQFF. Supplemented by reference TRBV7-2 and TRBJ2-1, the full variable domain reads GAGVSQSPSNKVTEKGKDVELRCDPISGHTALYWYRQSLGQGLEFLIYFQGNSAPDKSGLPSDRFSAERTGGSVSTLTIQRTQQEDSAVYLCASSTPSLGGAYNEQFFGPGTRLTVL.

Concerning this clone itself: The junction and the germline gene differ at one end; a read error may be behind it. The genes are TRBV7-2 and TRBJ2-7, with 10 bases fitting TRBD2. Looked up from germline, CDR1 is SGHTA and CDR2 is FQGNSA. The CDR3 is 13 residues long. The CDR3 DNA follows: TGTGCCAGCAGCTTAAAGGGACTAGCGCCTCCCCACTTC. It is translated as CASSLKGLAPPHF.

The rearrangement joins TRBV27 to TRBJ2-1; 7 bases are shared with TRBD2. The junction had 12 bases not matched to a gene; V was cut back by 3 bases and J by 7 bases. The CDR3 runs to 16 residues. The germline V gene has CDR1 MNHEY and CDR2 SMNVEV (reference sequence). The CDR3 nucleotides read TGTGCCAGCAGTTTGGTGCCTAGCGGTGTTGGGAATGAGCAGTTCTTC. This codes for CASSLVPSGVGNEQFF.

The chain uses TRBV10-1 and TRBJ1-1, with D unresolved. The V gene lost 0 bases and the J gene lost 1 base, with 9 bases spanning the gap. There are 15 residues in the CDR3. Germline V gives CDR1 WNHNN, CDR2 SYGVQD (reference sequence). The CDR3: CASSESNTRNTEAFF. CDR3 nucleotide sequence: TGCGCCAGCAGTGAGTCGAACACAAGGAACACTGAAGCTTTCTTT.

The chain uses TRBV7-9 and TRBJ2-7, with 9 nucleotides matching TRBD2. Looked up from germline, CDR1 is SEHNR and CDR2 is FQNEAQ (reference sequence). V lost 1 base, J lost 6 bases, and 10 bases stayed unmatched. CDR3 size: 16 residues. CDR3 sequence reads: CASSLGLAGAGIEQYF. The CDR3 bases are TGTGCCAGCAGCTTAGGGTTAGCGGGAGCTGGGATCGAGCAGTACTTC.

The genes are TRBV9 and TRBJ2-7, with no clear D. Germline assignment: CDR1 SGDLS and CDR2 YYNGEE. V was pared by 0 bases and J by 0 bases, with 10 bases between. This CDR3 contains 15 residues. This CDR3 is CASSVADGHSYEQYF. The CDR3 DNA reads TGTGCCAGCAGCGTAGCTGACGGTCACTCCTACGAGCAGTACTTC.